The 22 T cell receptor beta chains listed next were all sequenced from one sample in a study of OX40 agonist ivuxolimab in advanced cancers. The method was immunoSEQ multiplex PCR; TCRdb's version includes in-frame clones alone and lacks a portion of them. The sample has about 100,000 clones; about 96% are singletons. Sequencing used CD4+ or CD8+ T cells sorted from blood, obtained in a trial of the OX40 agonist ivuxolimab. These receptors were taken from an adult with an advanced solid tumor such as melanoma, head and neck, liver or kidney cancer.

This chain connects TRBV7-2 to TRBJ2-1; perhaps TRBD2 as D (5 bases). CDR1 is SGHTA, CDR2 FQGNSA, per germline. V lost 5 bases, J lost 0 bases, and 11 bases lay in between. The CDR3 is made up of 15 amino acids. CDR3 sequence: CASSHSVSSYNEQFF. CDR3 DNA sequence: TGTGCCAGCAGCCATAGCGTTAGCTCCTACAATGAGCAGTTCTTC.

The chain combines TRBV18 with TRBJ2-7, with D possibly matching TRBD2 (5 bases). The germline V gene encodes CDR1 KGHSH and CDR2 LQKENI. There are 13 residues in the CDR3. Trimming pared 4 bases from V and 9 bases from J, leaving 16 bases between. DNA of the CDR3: TGTGCCAGCTCACTTGGACCGGAGGACGGGCAGTACTTC. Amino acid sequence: CASSLGPEDGQYF.

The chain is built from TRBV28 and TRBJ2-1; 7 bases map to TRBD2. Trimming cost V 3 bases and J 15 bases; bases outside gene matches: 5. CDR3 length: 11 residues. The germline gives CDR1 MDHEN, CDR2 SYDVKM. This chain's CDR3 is CASSFRDYPFF. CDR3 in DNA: TGTGCCAGCAGTTTTAGGGACTACCCGTTCTTC.

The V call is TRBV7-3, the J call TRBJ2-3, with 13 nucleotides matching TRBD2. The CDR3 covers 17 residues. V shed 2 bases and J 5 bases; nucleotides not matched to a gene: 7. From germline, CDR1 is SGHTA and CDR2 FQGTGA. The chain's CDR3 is CASSLGLAGVDKDTQYF. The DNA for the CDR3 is TGTGCCAGCAGCTTAGGACTAGCGGGAGTTGACAAAGATACGCAGTATTTT.

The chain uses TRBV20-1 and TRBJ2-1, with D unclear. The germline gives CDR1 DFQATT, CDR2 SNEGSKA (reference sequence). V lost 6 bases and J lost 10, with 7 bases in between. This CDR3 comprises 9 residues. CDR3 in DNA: TGCAGTGCGGGATACGAGCAGTTCTTC. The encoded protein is CSAGYEQFF.

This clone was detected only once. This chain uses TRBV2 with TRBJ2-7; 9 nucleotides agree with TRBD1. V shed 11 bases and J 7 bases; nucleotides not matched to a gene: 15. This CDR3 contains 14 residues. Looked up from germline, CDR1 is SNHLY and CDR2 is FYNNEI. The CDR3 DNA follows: TGTGCCCGGAATGGGGACAGGGCCTCGGGTGAGCAGTACTTC. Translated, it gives CARNGDRASGEQYF.

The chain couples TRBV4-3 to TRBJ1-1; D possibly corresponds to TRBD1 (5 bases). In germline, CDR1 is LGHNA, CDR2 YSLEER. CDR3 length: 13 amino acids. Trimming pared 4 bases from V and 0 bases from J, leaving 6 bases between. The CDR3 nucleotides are TGCGCCAGCAGCCGAGGGGTGAACACTGAAGCTTTCTTT. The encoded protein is CASSRGVNTEAFF.

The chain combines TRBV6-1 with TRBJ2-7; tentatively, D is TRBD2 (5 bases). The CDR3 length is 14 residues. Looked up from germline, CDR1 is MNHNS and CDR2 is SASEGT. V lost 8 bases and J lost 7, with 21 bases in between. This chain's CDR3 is CASRGSGGSLEQYF. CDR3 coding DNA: TGTGCCAGCCGTGGCTCCGGCGGGTCGTTAGAGCAGTACTTC.

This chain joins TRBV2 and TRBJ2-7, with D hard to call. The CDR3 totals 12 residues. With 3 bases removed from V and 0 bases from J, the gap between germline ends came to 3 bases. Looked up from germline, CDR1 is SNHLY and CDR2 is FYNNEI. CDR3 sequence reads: CASSDYSYEQYF. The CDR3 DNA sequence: TGTGCCAGCAGTGACTACTCCTACGAGCAGTACTTC. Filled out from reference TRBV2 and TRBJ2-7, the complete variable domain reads EPEVTQTPSHQVTQMGQEVILRCVPISNHLYFYWYRQILGQKVEFLVSFYNNEISEKSEIFDDQFSVERPDGSNFTLKIRSTKLEDSAMYFCASSDYSYEQYFGPGTRLTVT.

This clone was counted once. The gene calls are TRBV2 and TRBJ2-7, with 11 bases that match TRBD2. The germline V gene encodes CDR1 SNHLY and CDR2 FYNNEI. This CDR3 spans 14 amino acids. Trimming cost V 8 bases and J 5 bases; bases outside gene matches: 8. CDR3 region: CASAPLAGEDEQYF. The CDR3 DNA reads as TGTGCCAGCGCCCCACTAGCGGGAGAGGACGAGCAGTACTTC.

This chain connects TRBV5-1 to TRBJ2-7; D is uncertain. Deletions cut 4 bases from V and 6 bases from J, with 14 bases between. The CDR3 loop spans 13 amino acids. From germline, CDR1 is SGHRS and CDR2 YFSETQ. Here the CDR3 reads CASSPLTMLEQYF. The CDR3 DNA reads TGCGCCAGCAGCCCACTCACTATGCTCGAGCAGTACTTC. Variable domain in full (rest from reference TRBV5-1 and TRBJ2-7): KAGVTQTPRYLIKTRGQQVTLSCSPISGHRSVSWYQQTPGQGLQFLFEYFSETQRNKGNFPGRFSGRQFSNSRSEMNVSTLELGDSALYLCASSPLTMLEQYFGPGTRLTVT.

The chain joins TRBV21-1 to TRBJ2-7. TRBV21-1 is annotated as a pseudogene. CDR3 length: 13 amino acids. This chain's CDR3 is CASRESSSYEQYF. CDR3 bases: TGTGCCAGCAGAGAGTCCAGCTCCTACGAGCAGTACTTC.

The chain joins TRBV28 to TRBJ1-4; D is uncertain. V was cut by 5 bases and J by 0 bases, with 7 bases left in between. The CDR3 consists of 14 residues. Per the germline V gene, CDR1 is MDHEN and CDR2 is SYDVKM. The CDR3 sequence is CASSPDATNEKLFF. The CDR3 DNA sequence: TGTGCCAGCAGTCCGGATGCAACTAATGAAAAACTGTTTTTT.

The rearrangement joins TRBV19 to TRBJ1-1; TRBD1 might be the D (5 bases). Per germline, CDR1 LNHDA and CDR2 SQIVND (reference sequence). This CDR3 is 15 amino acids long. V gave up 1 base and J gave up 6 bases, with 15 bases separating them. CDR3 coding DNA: TGTGCCAGTAGTATAGTTGATGAGGGGCGCCCTGAAGCTTTCTTT. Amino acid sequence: CASSIVDEGRPEAFF.

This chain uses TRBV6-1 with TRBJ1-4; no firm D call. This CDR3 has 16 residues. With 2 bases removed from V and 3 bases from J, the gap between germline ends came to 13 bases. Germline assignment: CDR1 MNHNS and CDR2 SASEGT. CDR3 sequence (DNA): TGTGCCAGCAGTGAAATGTTCCGGAGCGCTAATGAAAAACTGTTTTTT. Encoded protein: CASSEMFRSANEKLFF.

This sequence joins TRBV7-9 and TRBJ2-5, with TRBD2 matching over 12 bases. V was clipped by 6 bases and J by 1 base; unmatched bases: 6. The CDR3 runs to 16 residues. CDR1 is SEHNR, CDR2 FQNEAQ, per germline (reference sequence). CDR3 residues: CASSLTSGGFQETQYF. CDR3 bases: TGTGCCAGCAGTTTGACTAGCGGGGGTTTCCAAGAGACCCAGTACTTC.

The CDR3 sequence: CASSMVSYNEQFF. The CDR3 DNA follows: TGTGCCAGTAGTATGGTTTCCTACAATGAGCAGTTCTTC. The rearrangement joins TRBV19 to TRBJ2-1; unclear D gene. Germline V gives CDR1 LNHDA, CDR2 SQIVND (reference sequence). The CDR3 contains 13 residues. Between the trimmed V and J ends, which lost 3 bases and 1 base, there was a span of 4 bases. Variable domain in full (rest from reference TRBV19 and TRBJ2-1): DGGITQSPKYLFRKEGQNVTLSCEQNLNHDAMYWYRQDPGQGLRLIYYSQIVNDFQKGDIAEGYSVSREKKESFPLTVTSAQKNPTAFYLCASSMVSYNEQFFGPGTRLTVL.

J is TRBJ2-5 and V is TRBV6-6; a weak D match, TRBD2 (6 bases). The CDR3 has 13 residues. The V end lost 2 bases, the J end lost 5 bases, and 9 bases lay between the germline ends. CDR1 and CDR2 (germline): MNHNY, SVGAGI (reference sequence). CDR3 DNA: TGTGCCAGCAGTTACGATGGGGGGGAGACCCAGTACTTC. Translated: CASSYDGGETQYF.

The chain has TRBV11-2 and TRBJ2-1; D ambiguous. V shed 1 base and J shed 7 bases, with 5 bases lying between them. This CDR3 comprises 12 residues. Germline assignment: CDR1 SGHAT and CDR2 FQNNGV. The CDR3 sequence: CASSLGPNEQFF. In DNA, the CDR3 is TGTGCCAGCAGCTTAGGTCCGAATGAGCAGTTCTTC.

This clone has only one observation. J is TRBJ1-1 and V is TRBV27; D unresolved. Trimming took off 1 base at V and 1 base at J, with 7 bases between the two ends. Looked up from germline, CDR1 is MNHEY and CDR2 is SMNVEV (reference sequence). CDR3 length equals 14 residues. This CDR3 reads CASSLYAGNTEAFF. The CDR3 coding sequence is TGTGCCAGCAGTTTATACGCCGGGAACACTGAAGCTTTCTTT.

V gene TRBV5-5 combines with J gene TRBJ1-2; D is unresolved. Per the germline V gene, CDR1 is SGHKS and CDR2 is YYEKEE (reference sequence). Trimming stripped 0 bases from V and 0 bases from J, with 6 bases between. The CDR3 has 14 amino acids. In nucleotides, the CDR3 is TGTGCCAGCAGCTTGGGCAGCCCTAACTATGGCTACACCTTC. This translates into CASSLGSPNYGYTF.

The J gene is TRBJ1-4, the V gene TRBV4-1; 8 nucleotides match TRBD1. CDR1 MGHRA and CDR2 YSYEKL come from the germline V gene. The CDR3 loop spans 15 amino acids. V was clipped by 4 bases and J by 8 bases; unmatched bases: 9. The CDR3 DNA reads TGCGCCAGCAGCCGCTCGACAGGGGAGAAAGAAAAACTGTTTTTT. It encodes CASSRSTGEKEKLFF.